Listed below are T cell receptor beta chains from one sample, sequenced in a study of early T cells in non-severe SARS-CoV-2 infection. TCRdb re-called the 5' RACE reads with MiXCR, one entry per CDR3 protein. The table lists 90,000 to 120,000 distinct CDR3 sequences, 11% of them singletons. The sample comprised whole blood. These receptors were taken from an adult who was a healthcare worker with PCR-confirmed SARS-CoV-2 infection or an uninfected control (not recorded which). The CDR3 runs from the conserved cysteine through the conserved F or W. The D gene is left open where the match is weak. A row's size may be missing; if present it is once, few, many or a size class.

J gene | V gene | D gene | clone size | CDR3 DNA | CDR3 protein
TRBJ2-1 | TRBV27 | - | - | TGTGCCAGCAGTCCCCTGTCTAGCCCTAATTCCTACAATGAGCAGTTCTTC | CASSPLSSPNSYNEQFF
TRBJ2-3 | TRBV5-1 | TRBD2 | many | TGCGCCAGCAGCTTGGATCCGGGACTAGCGGCGACCACAGATACGCAGTATTTT | CASSLDPGLAATTDTQYF
TRBJ2-7 | TRBV5-1 | TRBD1 | few | TGCGCCAGCAGCCGGGGACAGCGCGAGCAGTACTTC | CASSRGQREQYF
TRBJ2-7 | TRBV18 | TRBD1 | - | TGTGCCAGCTCACCGATGGCCGGGACAGGGCCCTACGAGCAGTACTTC | CASSPMAGTGPYEQYF
TRBJ2-7 | TRBV20-1 | TRBD1 | few | TGCAGTGCTAGAAGGGGGCATGGCTACGAGCAGTACTTC | CSARRGHGYEQYF
TRBJ1-5 | TRBV19 | TRBD1 | many | TGTGCCAGTAAAAAGGGGGCGATTTACCAGCCCCAGCATTTT | CASKKGAIYQPQHF
TRBJ2-5 | TRBV2 | - | many | TGTGCCAGCAGTGGGGGCGCTGAGACCCAGTACTTC | CASSGGAETQYF
TRBJ2-1 | TRBV9 | TRBD2 | - | TGTGCCAGCAGCGTAGGGGTTAGCGGGAATGAGCAGTTCTTC | CASSVGVSGNEQFF
TRBJ1-1 | TRBV28 | - | - | TGTGCCAGCACGGGGAGTCCAATGAACACTGAAGCTTTCTTT | CASTGSPMNTEAFF
TRBJ2-3 | TRBV6-2/TRBV6-3 | - | many | TGTGCCAGCAGTTCCGCGACACGGCTAACTGCCACAGATACGCAGTATTTT | CASSSATRLTATDTQYF
TRBJ1-1 | TRBV5-1 | - | few | TGCGCCAGCAGCTTGCGCGCCCCAAACACTGAAGCTTTCTTT | CASSLRAPNTEAFF
TRBJ2-4 | TRBV25-1 | - | - | TGTGCCAGCAGGCCAAACGTGGACTCAATAAACATTCAGTACTTC | CASRPNVDSINIQYF
TRBJ1-2 | TRBV4-3 | TRBD1 | - | TGCGCCAGCAGCCAAGATCGGTATAGCCCCAGCGCAGGGGGCCTAGGCTACACCTTC | CASSQDRYSPSAGGLGYTF
TRBJ2-7 | TRBV9 | - | - | TGTGCCAGCAGCATCACCGGAAACGAGCAGTACTTC | CASSITGNEQYF
TRBJ2-1 | TRBV4-1 | TRBD2 | - | TGCGCCAGCAGCCAAGAAGGCTTGGTTAGCGGGAGGGCCTTTGAGCAGTTCTTC | CASSQEGLVSGRAFEQFF
TRBJ1-1 | TRBV29-1 | - | many | TGCAGCGTAACGGGCTACCGGGACACTGAAGCTTTCTTT | CSVTGYRDTEAFF
TRBJ2-7 | TRBV6-5 | TRBD1 | many | TGTGCCAGCAGCTGGACAGGGGGGACCTACGAGCAGTACTTC | CASSWTGGTYEQYF
TRBJ2-1 | TRBV9 | TRBD2 | - | TGTGCCAGCAGCGTTAATCCACTAGCGGGAGGGTCAGAGCAGTTCTTC | CASSVNPLAGGSEQFF
TRBJ2-1 | TRBV7-2 | - | - | TGTGCCAGCAGCTTTAACAGGCATGAGCAGTTCTTC | CASSFNRHEQFF
TRBJ2-2 | TRBV7-2 | - | - | TGTGCCAGCAGCTTAGTCCCTGACGGGAGAGTAACCGGGGAGCTGTTTTTT | CASSLVPDGRVTGELFF
TRBJ1-1 | TRBV20-1 | - | many | TGCAGTGCTAGAGACAGGGATCCTGAAGCTTTCTTT | CSARDRDPEAFF
TRBJ2-3 | TRBV11-2 | - | many | TGTGCCAGCAGCTTAGTTACCCGGTCCCCCTCTCATACGCAGTATTTT | CASSLVTRSPSHTQYF
TRBJ2-1 | TRBV6-1 | - | few | TGTGCCAGCAGTGAAACTCTGGGTCAGGTCGGGCAGTTCTTC | CASSETLGQVGQFF
TRBJ2-7 | TRBV13 | TRBD2 | few | TGTGCCAGCGGCCGGGGACTAAGCTACGAGCAGTACTTC | CASGRGLSYEQYF